These T cell receptor beta chains were read from a single sample in a study of T cells in Graves' hyperthyroidism and ophthalmopathy. TCRdb reprocessed the multiplex PCR reads via MiXCR and lists one record per CDR3 protein. The sample contains some 740,000 distinct CDR3 sequences, 12% to 15% of which appear only once. Sequencing was carried out using blood. The receptors were gathered from a woman younger than 30 with Graves' hyperthyroidism. The conserved cysteine and the conserved F or W are not part of the CDR3 here.

length | J | V | CDR3
13 | TRBJ2-3 | TRBV9 | ASSVAGQGGDTQY
13 | TRBJ2-3 | TRBV7-2 | ASSFGGAPTDTQY
16 | TRBJ2-3 | TRBV5-1 | ASSLTPGGPYSTDTQY
14 | TRBJ1-1 | TRBV3-1 | ASSPTPSDRGRVSF
13 | TRBJ1-1 | TRBV4-3 | ASSQALDRRTEAF
17 | TRBJ2-6 | TRBV19 | ASSSPGLAGALGANVLT
14 | TRBJ2-7 | TRBV25-1 | ASSEPGDRGSYEQY
13 | TRBJ2-7 | TRBV7-9 | ASSYLGGPRYEQY
12 | TRBJ1-2 | TRBV18 | ASSGGEGYYGYT
11 | TRBJ2-1 | TRBV10-3 | AISDGDPREQF
15 | TRBJ2-3 | TRBV7-9 | ASSGTSGRASTDTQY
12 | TRBJ2-3 | TRBV24-1 | ATSDWADTDTQY
18 | TRBJ2-1 | TRBV6-6 | ASSYLLAETLPVRYNEQF
11 | TRBJ2-7 | TRBV6-1 | ASTRQPGYEQY
17 | TRBJ2-1 | TRBV7-9 | ASSLISLAGLSSYNEQF
13 | TRBJ1-1 | TRBV5-1 | ASSLENGLNTEAF